The 13 T cell receptor beta chains below were found in one sample sequenced in a study of T cells after yellow fever vaccination. One entry per CDR3 protein results from TCRdb running MiXCR on the 5' RACE reads. This table has a few hundred thousand distinct CDR3 sequences, 7.5% to 9% appearing once. Sequenced material: CD4+ T cells sorted from PBMCs, taken 5 days after the yellow fever booster vaccination. The receptors were sampled from a man aged 18-30 years who received the YFV17D yellow fever vaccine.

This chain links TRBV4-3 with TRBJ1-1; D unresolved. The CDR3 is 15 residues long. Germline-derived CDR1 and CDR2 are LGHNA and YSLEER. Trimming left V 0 bases short and J 0 bases short, with 8 bases between. The CDR3 is CASSQESLLNTEAFF. The CDR3 bases are TGCGCCAGCAGCCAAGAAAGCCTCCTGAACACTGAAGCTTTCTTT.

This clonotype was detected only a few times. The rearrangement links TRBV6-5 to TRBJ1-5, with D perhaps TRBD1 (5 bases). Between the trimmed V and J ends, which lost 6 bases and 9 bases, there was a span of 15 bases. Germline lookup yields CDR1 MNHEY and CDR2 SVGAGI. This CDR3 has 13 amino acids. DNA for the CDR3: TGTGCCAGCAGCCCCCCGGGGGGAGGGCCCCAGCATTTT. Translation: CASSPPGGGPQHF.

This chain connects TRBV27 to TRBJ1-2, with a tentative D call TRBD1 (6 bases). The CDR3 runs to 14 residues. Trimming removed 6 bases from V and 4 bases from J, with 15 bases in between. CDR1 and CDR2 from the germline V gene are MNHEY and SMNVEV (reference sequence). The CDR3 reads CASSSNRESYGYTF. The CDR3 DNA reads TGTGCCAGCAGCAGCAACAGGGAGTCCTATGGCTACACCTTC.

This clonotype was detected a few times. The chain has TRBV6-5 and TRBJ1-3; the D is unclear. Per germline, CDR1 MNHEY and CDR2 SVGAGI. The CDR3 consists of 18 residues. V was pared by 6 bases and J by 1 base, with 22 bases between. The CDR3 here is CASRHSSGGRSSGNTIYF. The CDR3 coding sequence is TGTGCCAGCAGGCATTCCTCGGGTGGCAGAAGTTCTGGAAACACCATATATTTT.

The chain is built from TRBV20-1 and TRBJ2-2; D gene ambiguous. The germline V and J ends were trimmed by 5 bases and 2 bases, with 9 bases remaining between them. CDR1 is DFQATT, CDR2 SNEGSKA, per germline (reference sequence). The CDR3 totals 13 residues. DNA of the CDR3: TGCAGTGCTCCTACAGCTAACACCGGGGAGCTGTTTTTT. Encoded protein: CSAPTANTGELFF.

The rearrangement uses TRBV19 and TRBJ1-6; 8 bases fit TRBD1. This CDR3 is 13 amino acids long. The germline V gene encodes CDR1 LNHDA and CDR2 SQIVND (reference sequence). The junction had 2 bases not matched to a gene; V was cut back by 4 bases and J by 9 bases. The CDR3 region is CASSRQGISPLHF. The CDR3 DNA reads TGTGCCAGTAGTAGACAGGGGATTTCACCCCTCCACTTT.

Only a few counts were recorded for this clonotype. This chain uses TRBV20-1 with TRBJ1-3; D is ambiguous. Germline values: CDR1 DFQATT, CDR2 SNEGSKA (reference sequence). V dropped 7 bases and J dropped 4 bases, with 11 bases sitting between them. This CDR3 has 12 amino acids. CDR3 residues: CSVRLAGNTIYF. The CDR3 DNA sequence: TGCAGTGTGCGGCTGGCGGGAAACACCATATATTTT.

The J gene is TRBJ1-1, the V gene TRBV10-3; the match to TRBD1 covers 8 bases. This CDR3 is built from 15 residues. V was clipped by 1 base and J by 0 bases; unmatched bases: 1. Germline assignment: CDR1 ENHRY and CDR2 SYGVKD. Here the CDR3 DNA reads TGTGCCATCAGTGAGTGGGGACAGGTGAACACTGAAGCTTTCTTT. It specifies CAISEWGQVNTEAFF.

In its sample, this clonotype was seen a few times. This chain links TRBV2 with TRBJ1-6; unclear D gene. Per the germline V gene, CDR1 is SNHLY and CDR2 is FYNNEI. The CDR3 is 13 amino acids. V was clipped by 1 base and J by 7 bases, with 5 bases between them. This chain's CDR3 is CASSEVINSPLHF. CDR3 bases: TGTGCCAGCAGTGAAGTGATAAATTCACCCCTCCACTTT.

The chain has TRBV10-3 and TRBJ2-2; the match to TRBD2 covers 8 bases. Germline V gene data show CDR1 as ENHRY and CDR2 as SYGVKD. CDR3 length equals 17 residues. Trimming took 4 bases from V and 0 from J; bases not matched to a gene: 7. The CDR3 loop reads CAISVAGGNANTGELFF. Here the CDR3 DNA reads TGTGCCATCAGTGTGGCGGGGGGCAACGCGAACACCGGGGAGCTGTTTTTT.

The J gene is TRBJ1-4, the V gene TRBV4-1; tentatively, D is TRBD1 (5 bases). The CDR3 contains 16 residues. Trimming took off 0 bases at V and 2 bases at J, with 10 bases between the two ends. CDR1 MGHRA and CDR2 YSYEKL come from the germline V gene. The CDR3 nucleotides are TGCGCCAGCAGCCAAGATAGGTCAGGGACTAATGAAAAACTGTTTTTT. Protein sequence: CASSQDRSGTNEKLFF.

The rearrangement links TRBV5-1 to TRBJ2-5, with D hard to call. Trimming removed 4 bases from V and 2 bases from J, with 9 bases in between. This CDR3 contains 13 residues. CDR1 and CDR2 (germline): SGHRS, YFSETQ. CDR3 coding DNA: TGCGCCAGCAGCGACGGATTTCAAGAGACCCAGTACTTC. Residues: CASSDGFQETQYF. The whole variable domain, remainder taken from reference TRBV5-1 and TRBJ2-5, is KAGVTQTPRYLIKTRGQQVTLSCSPISGHRSVSWYQQTPGQGLQFLFEYFSETQRNKGNFPGRFSGRQFSNSRSEMNVSTLELGDSALYLCASSDGFQETQYFGPGTRLLVL.

This clonotype occurred a few times. The chain joins TRBV14 to TRBJ1-1; D gene uncertain. This CDR3 comprises 13 residues. From germline, CDR1 is SGHDN and CDR2 FVKESK. V shed 7 bases and J shed 10 bases, with 19 bases lying between them. CDR3 region: CASNRDPSLGAFF. The CDR3 coding sequence is TGTGCCAGCAACCGAGACCCCTCCCTTGGAGCTTTCTTT.